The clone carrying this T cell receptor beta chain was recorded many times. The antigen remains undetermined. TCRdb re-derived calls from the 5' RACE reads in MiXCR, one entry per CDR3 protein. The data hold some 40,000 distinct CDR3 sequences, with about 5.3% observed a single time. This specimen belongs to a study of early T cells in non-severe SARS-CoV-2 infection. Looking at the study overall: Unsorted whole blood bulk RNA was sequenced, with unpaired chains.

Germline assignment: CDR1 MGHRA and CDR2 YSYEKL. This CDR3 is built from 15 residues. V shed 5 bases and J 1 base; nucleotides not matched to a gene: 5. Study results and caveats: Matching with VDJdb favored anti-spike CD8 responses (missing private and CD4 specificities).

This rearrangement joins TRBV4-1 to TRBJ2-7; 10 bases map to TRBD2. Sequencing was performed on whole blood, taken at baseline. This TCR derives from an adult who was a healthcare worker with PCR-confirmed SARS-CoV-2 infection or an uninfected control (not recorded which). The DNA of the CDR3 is TGCGCCAGCAGCTCCAGCGGGAGGGGATCCTACGAGCAGTACTTC. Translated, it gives CASSSSGRGSYEQYF.